The next 17 T cell receptor beta chains were all read from a single sample in a study of T cell responses to AZD1222 COVID-19 vaccine. Only in-frame clones appear in the TCRdb table, and some are missing; sequencing was by immunoSEQ multiplex PCR. The sample lists about 120,000 clones; roughly 92% were seen once. The starting material was peripheral blood, obtained 28 days after the second AZD1222 dose. The receptor source for this set is an adult who received the AZD1222 COVID-19 vaccine.

The chain couples TRBV7-8 to TRBJ2-7, with 7 bases fitting TRBD2. The V gene's germline CDR1 is SGHVS and CDR2 FQNEAQ. V shed 5 bases, J shed 6 bases, and the junction held 7 bases outside the gene matches. The CDR3 length is 13 residues. The CDR3 sequence: CASSPGRGTEQYF. The CDR3 coding sequence is TGTGCCAGCAGCCCAGGGCGGGGGACCGAGCAGTACTTC.

The chain has TRBV4-2 and TRBJ1-3; 7 nucleotides match TRBD1. The V gene's germline CDR1 is LGHNA and CDR2 YNFKEQ. The trim removed 1 base at V and 4 bases at J, leaving 7 bases unmatched. The CDR3 consists of 16 residues. The CDR3 sequence: CASSQVGGSSGNTIYF. CDR3 in DNA: TGTGCCAGCAGCCAAGTAGGGGGCAGTTCGGGAAACACCATATATTTT.

V usage is TRBV5-5 and J usage is TRBJ2-7; 8 nucleotides match TRBD1. Germline assignment: CDR1 SGHKS and CDR2 YYEKEE (reference sequence). The trim removed 5 bases at V and 7 bases at J, leaving 5 bases unmatched. CDR3 length equals 12 residues. CDR3 protein: CASRVRDREQYF. DNA for the CDR3: TGTGCCAGCAGGGTCCGGGACAGGGAGCAGTACTTC.

V is TRBV23-1 and J is TRBJ2-1; 8 bases are shared with TRBD1. TRBV23-1 is given ORF status, its function remaining uncertain. Unmatched junction bases numbered 10, after V lost 6 bases and J lost 6 bases. There are 15 residues in the CDR3. CDR3 sequence: CASRGCQGACNEQFF. In nucleotides, the CDR3 is TGCGCCAGCAGGGGGTGCCAGGGGGCTTGCAATGAGCAGTTCTTC.

This chain connects TRBV10-1 to TRBJ1-2, with unresolved D. The V gene lost 7 bases and the J gene lost 2 bases, with 17 bases spanning the gap. The CDR3 consists of 15 residues. CDR1 and CDR2 from the germline V gene are WNHNN and SYGVQD (reference sequence). The CDR3 sequence is CASTQSECANYGYTF. CDR3 nucleotides: TGCGCCAGCACCCAGAGTGAGTGCGCGAACTATGGCTACACCTTC.

CDR3 in amino acids: CASSLDLNTAGSFTDTQYF. The CDR3, as DNA: TGTGCCAGCAGCTTAGATCTAAATACGGCGGGGAGCTTCACAGATACGCAGTATTTT. The genes are TRBV11-2 and TRBJ2-3, with D possibly TRBD2 on 6 matching bases. This CDR3 has 19 amino acids. Germline CDR1 SGHAT, CDR2 FQNNGV. V lost 0 bases and J lost 2, with 21 bases in between.

This chain joins TRBV9 and TRBJ2-5, with 8 nucleotides matching TRBD1. V was pared by 0 bases and J by 1 base, with 2 bases of the junction left unmatched. The CDR3 contains 15 residues. Germline values: CDR1 SGDLS, CDR2 YYNGEE. CDR3 sequence: CASSVDGQGQETQYF. The CDR3 DNA sequence: TGTGCCAGCAGCGTAGACGGACAGGGCCAAGAGACCCAGTACTTC. Combining the CDR3 with reference TRBV9 and TRBJ2-5 gives the whole variable domain DSGVTQTPKHLITATGQRVTLRCSPRSGDLSVYWYQQSLDQGLQFLIQYYNGEERAKGNILERFSAQQFPDLHSELNLSSLELGDSALYFCASSVDGQGQETQYFGPGTRLLVL.

The chain combines TRBV5-1 with TRBJ1-1; TRBD1 agrees at 10 bases. After removal of 3 bases from V and 4 bases from J, the junction contained 6 bases not matched to a gene. CDR3 size: 15 residues. Germline CDR1 is SGHRS and CDR2 is YFSETQ. CDR3 region: CASSYRDRGSTEAFF. The CDR3 DNA sequence: TGCGCCAGCAGCTACCGGGACAGGGGAAGCACTGAAGCTTTCTTT.

The chain links TRBV6-2 or TRBV6-3 to TRBJ1-1; 7 nucleotides line up with TRBD1. J gave up 0 bases and V 4 bases, and 8 bases lay outside the gene matches. The CDR3 runs 16 residues. Germline lookup yields CDR1 MNHEY and CDR2 SVGEGT. CDR3 in amino acids: CASSLVGTDLNTEAFF. DNA for the CDR3: TGTGCCAGCAGTTTGGTGGGGACAGACCTGAACACTGAAGCTTTCTTT.

The CDR3 spells CASSTRGAYEQYF. The CDR3 DNA reads TGTGCCAGCAGCACGCGGGGGGCCTACGAGCAGTACTTC. The gene calls are TRBV7-2 and TRBJ2-7, with 8 bases fitting TRBD2. V lost 5 bases and J lost 2; bases outside the gene matches: 2. Germline loops: CDR1 SGHTA, CDR2 FQGNSA. CDR3 size: 13 residues. Looking up the rest from reference TRBV7-2 and TRBJ2-7 gives the full variable domain: GAGVSQSPSNKVTEKGKDVELRCDPISGHTALYWYRQSLGQGLEFLIYFQGNSAPDKSGLPSDRFSAERTGGSVSTLTIQRTQQEDSAVYLCASSTRGAYEQYFGPGTRLTVT.

The chain couples TRBV6-2 or TRBV6-3 to TRBJ2-7; TRBD2 aligns across 7 bases. The germline V gene has CDR1 MNHEY and CDR2 SVGEGT. After removal of 4 bases from V and 6 bases from J, the junction contained 3 bases not matched to a gene. The CDR3 covers 12 residues. CDR3 nucleotide sequence: TGTGCCAGCAGTTCCCGCGGGGGCGAGCAGTACTTC. Protein sequence: CASSSRGGEQYF.

This rearrangement joins TRBV20-1 to TRBJ2-7; no firm D call. Germline CDR1 and CDR2: DFQATT and SNEGSKA (reference sequence). The CDR3 spans 14 residues. V lost 3 bases and J 0 bases, leaving 12 bases between the germline ends. The CDR3 sequence: CSASPRILSYEQYF. CDR3 nucleotide sequence: TGCAGTGCTAGTCCCCGGATCCTCTCCTACGAGCAGTACTTC.

The chain couples TRBV28 to TRBJ1-2; 8 nucleotides align to TRBD1. Germline V lookup: CDR1 MDHEN, CDR2 SYDVKM. The junction had 12 bases not matched to a gene; V was cut back by 8 bases and J by 7 bases. The CDR3 runs to 14 residues. The CDR3 DNA sequence: TGTGCCAGCGGATTGGCAGGGGGCTGGGTTGGCTACACCTTC. It encodes CASGLAGGWVGYTF.

The rearrangement joins TRBV6-5 to TRBJ1-6; 8 positions match TRBD1. CDR3 size: 14 residues. In germline, CDR1 is MNHEY, CDR2 SVGAGI. J gave up 14 bases and V 2 bases, and 8 bases lay outside the gene matches. CDR3 sequence reads: CASSYPGQGLALHF. The DNA of the CDR3 is TGTGCCAGCAGTTACCCTGGACAGGGTTTGGCCCTCCACTTT.

CDR3 bases: TGTGCCAGCAGGCCTACAGGGGAGGGTGGCTACACCTTC. Encoded protein: CASRPTGEGGYTF. V is TRBV2 and J is TRBJ1-2; 7 nucleotides agree with TRBD1. The germline V gene has CDR1 SNHLY and CDR2 FYNNEI. V lost 6 bases, J lost 7 bases, and 8 bases stayed unmatched. The CDR3 has 13 residues.

The chain carries TRBV4-3 and TRBJ1-2; D is uncertain. CDR3 length: 13 residues. CDR1 LGHNA and CDR2 YSLEER come from the germline V gene. The germline V and J ends were trimmed by 0 bases and 6 bases, with 8 bases remaining between them. The CDR3 spells CASSQDTVDGYTF. The DNA for the CDR3 is TGCGCCAGCAGCCAAGATACAGTGGATGGCTACACCTTC.

The chain links TRBV12-3 or TRBV12-4 to TRBJ1-2, with TRBD1 as a possible D gene (5 bases). V was clipped by 7 bases and J by 2 bases, with 8 bases between them. The CDR3 runs to 12 residues. CDR3 sequence (DNA): TGTGCCAGCACAGGGACCAACTATGGCTACACCTTC. It yields the protein CASTGTNYGYTF.